The 5 T cell receptor beta chains in this list originate from one sample, sequenced in a study of CD8+CD57+ T cells in acquired aplastic anemia. Genomic DNA templated the TCR beta VDJ and CDR3 profiling. TCRdb analysed the reads with MiXCR anew, one entry per CDR3 protein. The repertoire consists of some 190,000 distinct CDR3 sequences, with roughly half occurring once and the leading ten covering approximately 2.9%. Sequences were obtained from sorted CD4+, CD8+, or CD8+CD57+ T cells (not recorded which) from PBMCs. These receptors were collected from a human donor in good health.

This clonotype was recorded many times. This sequence joins TRBV11-2 and TRBJ2-3; TRBD1 is a possible D gene (5 bases). V lost 0 bases and J lost 4, with 11 bases in between. The V gene's germline CDR1 is SGHAT and CDR2 FQNNGV. The CDR3 contains 15 residues. This CDR3 is CASSLDGAPADTQYF. DNA for the CDR3: TGTGCCAGCAGCTTAGATGGGGCGCCGGCAGATACGCAGTATTTT.

There are many counts of this clonotype. V is TRBV19 and J is TRBJ2-7, with 8 bases matching TRBD2. Germline V gives CDR1 LNHDA, CDR2 SQIVND (reference sequence). Germline trimming cut 3 bases from V and 2 bases from J; bases unmatched to any gene: 3. This CDR3 comprises 14 residues. CDR3 region: CASSIIAGPYEQYF. In DNA, the CDR3 is TGTGCCAGTAGTATCATAGCGGGACCCTACGAGCAGTACTTC. Complete variable domain (other parts from reference TRBV19 and TRBJ2-7): DGGITQSPKYLFRKEGQNVTLSCEQNLNHDAMYWYRQDPGQGLRLIYYSQIVNDFQKGDIAEGYSVSREKKESFPLTVTSAQKNPTAFYLCASSIIAGPYEQYFGPGTRLTVT.

This clonotype is a singleton in its sample. This sequence joins TRBV2 and TRBJ1-1; unclear D gene. This CDR3 comprises 11 residues. Trimming removed 6 bases at V and 3 bases at J, with 5 bases between. Germline CDR1 reads SNHLY; CDR2 reads FYNNEI. The CDR3, as DNA: TGTGCCAGCAGCATGGACACTGAAGCTTTCTTT. It translates to CASSMDTEAFF.

This clonotype was counted ten times or more. V gene TRBV20-1 combines with J gene TRBJ2-7; D unresolved. The CDR3 totals 13 residues. Trimming removed 4 bases at V and 2 bases at J, with 12 bases between. CDR1 and CDR2 from the germline V gene are DFQATT and SNEGSKA (reference sequence). The CDR3 sequence: CSAKQTKAYEQYF. CDR3 nucleotide sequence: TGCAGTGCTAAGCAGACGAAAGCCTACGAGCAGTACTTC.

The J gene is TRBJ1-1, the V gene TRBV20-1, with D possibly being TRBD1 (5 bases). The V end lost 0 bases, the J end lost 3 bases, and 23 bases lay between the germline ends. This CDR3 is built from 18 residues. Germline V lookup: CDR1 DFQATT, CDR2 SNEGSKA (reference sequence). CDR3 residues: CSARDPLAEGREDTEAFF. The CDR3, as DNA: TGCAGTGCTAGAGATCCGTTAGCGGAGGGGCGGGAAGACACTGAAGCTTTCTTT.